This TCR beta chain was found in a study of T cells after yellow fever vaccination. Germline CDR1 is MGHRA and CDR2 is YSYEKL. The CDR3 has 16 residues. Trimming stripped 2 bases from V and 2 bases from J, with 16 bases between. Each CDR3 protein gets one entry after TCRdb re-called the 5' RACE reads with MiXCR. The sample contains about 300,000 distinct CDR3 sequences, roughly 7% of which appear only once. This clonotype was seen at least ten times. The sample here was PBMCs, taken about 49 days after the first yellow fever vaccination. This receptor was identified in a young man who received the YFV17D yellow fever vaccine. The chain employs TRBV4-1 and TRBJ2-7, with D maybe TRBD2 (6 bases). CDR3 DNA sequence: TGCGCCAGCAGCCAATATATTAGCGGAGGACCCTACGAGCAGTACGTC. Its protein is CASSQYISGGPYEQYV.